The sequence of this T cell receptor beta chain was determined in a study of CD8+ T cells in alopecia areata. Study context: C3H/HeJ donors with spontaneous alopecia, roughly 6-12 months old, supplied skin grafts to 7-10-week-old female C3H/HeJ mice.

This clone counts as medium-sized. Antigen specificity is unknown. Gene names and germline match the mouse. The CDR3 end is not reached by the read, which stops 4 residues before it; the germline J gene fills it in. Per germline, CDR1 FNHDT and CDR2 SITEND (reference sequence). This CDR3 is built from 13 residues. Trimming shortened V by 5 bases and J by 3 bases, and 9 bases separated the two germline ends. Broader study findings: Clarity of TCR sharing across patients fell short of that in mice, possibly HLA-related. Elevated clonality characterized lesional scalp relative to normal scalp, particularly in alopecia totalis/universalis.

Sorting of pooled cutaneous lymph node cells used CD4, CD8alpha, NKG2D, NKG2ACE and other markers. Reverse transcribed after extraction, RNA yielded cDNA as the sequencing template. Only in-frame clones appear in the TCRdb table, and some are missing; sequencing was by immunoSEQ multiplex PCR. The sample presents about 3,600 clones, none singletons. This chain joins TRBV19 and TRBJ2-1; possible D gene TRBD1, 6 bases. Sequences were obtained from CD8+ T cells sorted from a lymph node. This TCR came from a C3H/HeJ mouse with alopecia areata. Strain haplotype (MHC): H2-k. CDR3 DNA, as far as it was read: TGTGCCAGCAGCAGGGGAGGCTATGCT. Protein sequence: CASSRGGYA. The whole CDR3 reads CASSRGGYAEQFF.